This TCR beta chain was captured by sequencing in a study of T cells in Graves' hyperthyroidism and ophthalmopathy. Investigators excluded patients with uncontrolled infection, other autoimmune disease, pregnancy or lactation. Whole-study findings and limits: Most expanded thyroid clonotypes above 0.001 recurred in blood.

Regions amplified from RNA transcripts were the TCR beta CDR3 regions. HTBI primers were used for first-round RT-PCR of the TCR CDR3. MiXCR was run by TCRdb on the multiplex PCR reads, yielding one entry per CDR3 protein. In the table there are approximately 720,000 distinct CDR3 sequences, about 17% of which are singletons. With V trimmed by 3 bases and J by 0 bases, 5 bases remained unmatched. Germline V gives CDR1 DFQATT, CDR2 SNEGSKA (reference sequence). The CDR3 is 16 residues long. This clonotype has more than one count but fewer than ten. The antigen is undetermined. The chain is built from TRBV20-1 and TRBJ2-3; TRBD2 aligns across 11 bases. The origin of this receptor is a woman between 50 and 59 years old with Graves' hyperthyroidism that later progressed to Graves' ophthalmopathy. Sample: blood. CDR3: CSARSGLAESTDTQYF. The CDR3 DNA follows: TGCAGTGCTAGGTCGGGACTAGCGGAGAGCACAGATACGCAGTATTTT.